This passage covers 15 T cell receptor beta chains from one sample sequenced in a study of T cell clonality in common variable immunodeficiency. TCRdb keeps only in-frame clones here, not all; method: immunoSEQ multiplex PCR. The profile covers some 50,000 clones, none occurring a single time. The sequenced sample consisted of peripheral blood mononuclear cells. These TCRs come from a person between 18 and 75 years old in good health.

This clone was found many times. The read terminates 3 residues before the CDR3 end, so the remaining end is supplied by the germline J gene. This rearrangement joins TRBV14 to TRBJ2-3; D might be TRBD1 (6 bases). V shed 4 bases and J shed 1 base, with 15 bases lying between them. Germline CDR1 and CDR2: SGHDN and FVKESK. The CDR3 extends over 16 amino acids. Partial CDR3 DNA: TGTGCCAGCAGCCCCCCCCACAGGGATGGCACAGATACG. The encoded protein is CASSPPHRDGTDT. From start to end, the CDR3 is CASSPPHRDGTDTQYF.

This clone was seen ten or more times. Read coverage stops 3 residues before the CDR3 terminus; the germline J gene supplies the remainder. The chain joins TRBV5-4 to TRBJ2-6; the D gene is possibly TRBD1 (5 bases). The CDR3 length is 15 residues. The germline V and J ends were trimmed by 4 bases and 0 bases, with 8 bases remaining between them. Per the germline V gene, CDR1 is SGHNT and CDR2 is YYREEE (reference sequence). The CDR3 DNA, read in part, is TGTGCCAGCAGCCGTGACAGCTCTGGGGCCAACGTC. The encoded protein is CASSRDSSGANV. The CDR3, in full, reads CASSRDSSGANVLTF.

This clone was observed many times. The read gets to within 3 residues of the CDR3 end, and the germline J gene fills in the rest. The chain has TRBV5-1 and TRBJ1-2; a possible D gene is TRBD1 (6 bases). The CDR3 spans 13 residues. CDR1 and CDR2 (germline): SGHRS, YFSETQ. CDR3 region: CASSLGQGQSYTF. The covered CDR3 bases are TGCGCCAGCAGCTTAGGGCAGGGACAAAGC.

This clone was counted ten times or more. The read comes to an end 3 residues before the CDR3 does, leaving the germline J gene to fill in the end. V gene TRBV11-3 combines with J gene TRBJ1-1; D possibly corresponds to TRBD1 (6 bases). V was shortened by 4 bases and J by 4 bases, with 13 bases between the two germline ends. Looked up from germline, CDR1 is SGHNT and CDR2 is YENEEA. This CDR3 has 14 amino acids. Partial CDR3 DNA: TGTGCCAGCAGCTCAACCGGACAGAGCACTGAA. Encoded protein: CASSSTGQSTE. The entire CDR3 protein is CASSSTGQSTEAFF.

This clone was observed many times. The read gets to within 3 residues of the CDR3 end, and the germline J gene fills in the rest. The chain has TRBV7-9 and TRBJ2-2, with D maybe TRBD1 (5 bases). The V gene's germline CDR1 is SEHNR and CDR2 FQNEAQ (reference sequence). This CDR3 has 14 residues. Trimming removed 6 bases from V and 1 base from J, with 9 bases in between. The CDR3 is CASSAQGNTGELFF. The CDR3 bases that were read are TGTGCCAGCAGTGCTCAGGGGAACACCGGGGAG.

This clone was counted ten times or more. The read finishes 3 residues shy of the CDR3 end, and the germline J gene is used to complete it. The chain is built from TRBV2 and TRBJ1-5; 7 bases line up with TRBD1. Germline values: CDR1 SNHLY, CDR2 FYNNEI. J gave up 3 bases and V 6 bases, and 5 bases lay outside the gene matches. This CDR3 contains 14 residues. The CDR3 protein is CASRNRGNNQPQHF. CDR3 DNA (partial): TGTGCCAGCAGAAACAGGGGAAACAATCAGCCC. Full variable domain (missing parts from reference TRBV2 and TRBJ1-5): EPEVTQTPSHQVTQMGQEVILRCVPISNHLYFYWYRQILGQKVEFLVSFYNNEISEKSEIFDDQFSVERPDGSNFTLKIRSTKLEDSAMYFCASRNRGNNQPQHFGDGTRLSIL.

This clone was observed a few times. The read gets to within 3 residues of the CDR3 end, and the germline J gene fills in the rest. V gene TRBV2 combines with J gene TRBJ2-7, with a possible D match to TRBD1 (7 bases). V gave up 8 bases and J gave up 3 bases, with 20 bases separating them. The CDR3 runs to 15 residues. Germline V gene data show CDR1 as SNHLY and CDR2 as FYNNEI. CDR3 sequence: CASGGGTVTYYEQYF. Partial CDR3 DNA: TGTGCCAGCGGTGGCGGGACAGTGACATACTACGAG. The full variable domain, completed using reference TRBV2 and TRBJ2-7, is EPEVTQTPSHQVTQMGQEVILRCVPISNHLYFYWYRQILGQKVEFLVSFYNNEISEKSEIFDDQFSVERPDGSNFTLKIRSTKLEDSAMYFCASGGGTVTYYEQYFGPGTRLTVT.

This clone was detected many times. CDR3 region: CASSLGQSNQPQHF. The sequenced part of the CDR3 DNA is TGTGCCAGCAGCCTAGGACAGAGCAATCAGCCC. The J gene is TRBJ1-5, the V gene TRBV6-2 or TRBV6-3; D possibly corresponds to TRBD1 (6 bases). The read falls 3 residues short of the CDR3 end, and the missing part is taken from the germline J gene. V was clipped by 6 bases and J by 1 base, with 10 bases between them. The length of the CDR3 is 14 residues. Germline CDR1 and CDR2: MNHEY and SVGEGT.

This clone was detected only a few times. The read terminates 3 residues before the CDR3 end, so the remaining end is supplied by the germline J gene. The chain links TRBV6-2 or TRBV6-3 to TRBJ1-2, with 7 bases fitting TRBD1. The germline gives CDR1 MNHEY, CDR2 SVGEGT. This CDR3 contains 13 residues. CDR3 in amino acids: CASSAGTAYDYTF. CDR3 DNA, as far as it was read: TGTGCCAGCAGTGCCGGGACAGCCTACGAC.

This clone occurred many times. The read falls 3 residues short of the CDR3 end, and the missing part is taken from the germline J gene. This chain uses TRBV18 with TRBJ1-1; D is uncertain. Germline V gene data show CDR1 as KGHSH and CDR2 as LQKENI. Between the trimmed V and J ends, which lost 3 bases and 1 base, there was a span of 6 bases. The CDR3 consists of 13 residues. CDR3 loop: CASSPEGNTEAFF. The CDR3 bases that were read are TGTGCCAGCTCACCCGAGGGGAACACTGAA. The complete variable domain, with remaining parts taken from reference TRBV18 and TRBJ1-1, reads NAGVMQNPRHLVRRRGQEARLRCSPMKGHSHVYWYRQLPEEGLKFMVYLQKENIIDESGMPKERFSAEFPKEGPSILRIQQVVRGDSAAYFCASSPEGNTEAFFGQGTRLTVV.

This clone was observed a few times. The read terminates 3 residues ahead of where the CDR3 ends, so the germline J gene completes it. The chain links TRBV2 to TRBJ2-3; the D gene is possibly TRBD1 (6 bases). Deletions cut 7 bases from V and 1 base from J, with 12 bases between. CDR3 length equals 14 residues. Germline V lookup: CDR1 SNHLY, CDR2 FYNNEI. CDR3 bases read: TGTGCCAGCATAGGGGGTGACGGCACAGATACG. This sequence encodes CASIGGDGTDT. The entire CDR3 reads CASIGGDGTDTQYF.

For this clone: The read ends 3 residues before the CDR3 terminus; that terminus is restored from the germline J gene. This chain uses TRBV7-2 with TRBJ1-2; TRBD1 is a possible D gene (6 bases). V lost 2 bases to trimming and J lost 5 bases, with 12 bases between them. The CDR3 spans 14 residues. Germline-derived CDR1 and CDR2 are SGHTA and FQGNSA. The DNA read from the CDR3 is TGTGCCAGCAGCTTATTTACAGGGCAATATGGC. Its protein is CASSLFTGQYG. The entire CDR3 protein is CASSLFTGQYGYTF.

CDR3 bases read: TGTGCCAGCAGCTTAGCCAGGAGGGCAGATACC. Translating it yields CASSLARRADT. The whole CDR3 protein is CASSLARRADTYTF. This chain connects TRBV7-2 to TRBJ1-2, with D uncertain. The read ends 3 residues before the CDR3 terminus; that terminus is restored from the germline J gene. This CDR3 region has 14 residues. Germline CDR1 reads SGHTA; CDR2 reads FQGNSA.

On this clone: The read terminates 3 residues ahead of where the CDR3 ends, so the germline J gene completes it. The chain employs TRBV5-6 and TRBJ2-5; D is possibly TRBD2 (6 bases). In germline, CDR1 is SGHDT, CDR2 YYEEEE. This CDR3 comprises 14 residues. The CDR3 bases that were read are TGTGCCAGCAGCTGGGACTGGCTCACAGATACC. This encodes CASSWDWLTDT. The complete CDR3 reads CASSWDWLTDTQYF.

This clone occurred many times. The read finishes 3 residues shy of the CDR3 end, and the germline J gene is used to complete it. This chain uses TRBV4-2 with TRBJ2-3; D possibly corresponds to TRBD1 (5 bases). Germline loops: CDR1 LGHNA, CDR2 YNFKEQ. The CDR3 is 17 residues long. The CDR3 sequence is CASSQGIGQFDLGTQYF. The CDR3 DNA, read in part, is TGTGCCAGCAGCCAAGGGATTGGACAATTCGACCTAGGGACG.